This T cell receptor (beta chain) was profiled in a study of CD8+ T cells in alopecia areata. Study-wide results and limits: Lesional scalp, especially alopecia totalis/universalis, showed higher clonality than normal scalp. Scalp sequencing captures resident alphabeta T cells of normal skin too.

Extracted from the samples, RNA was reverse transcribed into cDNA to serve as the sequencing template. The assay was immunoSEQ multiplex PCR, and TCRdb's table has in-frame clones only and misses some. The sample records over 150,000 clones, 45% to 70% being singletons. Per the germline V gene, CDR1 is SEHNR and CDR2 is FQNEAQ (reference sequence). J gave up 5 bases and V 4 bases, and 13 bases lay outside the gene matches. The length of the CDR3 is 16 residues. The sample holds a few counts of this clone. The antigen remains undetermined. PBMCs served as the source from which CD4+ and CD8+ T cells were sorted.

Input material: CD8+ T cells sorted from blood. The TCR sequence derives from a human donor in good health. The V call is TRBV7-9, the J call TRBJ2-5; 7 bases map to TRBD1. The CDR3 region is CASSSRRDSWMETQYF. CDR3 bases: TGTGCCAGCAGCTCCCGTCGGGACAGTTGGATGGAGACCCAGTACTTC.